This T cell receptor beta chain was sequenced during a study of follicular helper T cells after annual influenza vaccination. Study-wide context: Days 0, 7 and 28 post-vaccination were the blood draw times. Study-wide results and caveats: Change in circulating plasmablasts correlated with ICOS+CD38+ cTfh clonality change.

A remark on this clone: Antigen unknown.

Profiling relied on immunoSEQ multiplex PCR, and the TCRdb table lists in-frame clones only, not all of them. This sample yields about 9,400 clones, of which roughly 80% are seen a single time; 1.5% to 1.7% belongs to the top ten. Time point noted: 2015-2016 season, pre-vaccination. Germline V gene data show CDR1 as SEHNR and CDR2 as FQNEAQ (reference sequence). The CDR3 runs to 14 residues. V lost 0 bases and J 6 bases, leaving 12 bases between the germline ends. Sequencing used CXCR5+ CD38- circulating T follicular helper cells from blood, obtained on the day of influenza vaccination. Subset meaning: circulating Tfh, non-naive CD4+CXCR5+PD-1+ (ICOS+CD38+ or ICOS-CD38-). This receptor was identified in an adult who received the influenza vaccine. The chain has TRBV7-9 and TRBJ2-7; D uncertain. The DNA for the CDR3 is TGTGCCAGCAGCTTAGCCGGCAGATGGGGCGAGCAGTACTTC. Translation gives CASSLAGRWGEQYF.